Listed below are T cell receptor beta chains from one sample, sequenced in a study of CXCR3-negative and CXCR3-positive naive CD8 T cells. After re-calling the 5' RACE reads, TCRdb lists one entry per CDR3 protein, DNA absent. The sample has about 130,000 distinct CDR3 sequences, and its top ten clones hold 0.5% to 0.6%. Sequenced: naive CXCR3+ CD8+ T cells from blood. The source is a human donor in good health. Some clones in this sample may be carry-over from other donors' samples. Each CDR3 is given with its conserved first and last residue. The order of the fields is CDR3 protein, V gene, J gene, CDR3 length.

CASSLVPTGGTDGYTF	TRBV12-3/TRBV12-4	TRBJ1-2	16
CASSLFDYEQYF	TRBV28	TRBJ2-7	12
CASSFWTSGRGDTQYF	TRBV7-9	TRBJ2-3	16
CASTPSSSGNTIYF	TRBV25-1	TRBJ1-3	14
CASRAGDYGYTF	TRBV28	TRBJ1-2	12
CSVEGPHPGTDTQYF	TRBV29-1	TRBJ2-3	15
CASRTGGNIDGYTF	TRBV6-5	TRBJ1-2	14
CASSVGSNEKLFF	TRBV9	TRBJ1-4	13
CASSLGLAGLIFNEQFF	TRBV3-1	TRBJ2-1	17
CASSFGSGGANNEQFF	TRBV28	TRBJ2-1	16
CASEAGLGSGFREQFF	TRBV7-9	TRBJ2-1	16
CASRYDSGGPYEQYF	TRBV19	TRBJ2-7	15
CATTFGQGAQETQYF	TRBV15	TRBJ2-5	15
CASSLVGVDYEQYF	TRBV7-9	TRBJ2-7	14
CASSEVPINEQFF	TRBV2	TRBJ2-1	13
CASSLAQWTGELFF	TRBV13	TRBJ2-2	14
CASSLTPSGIQTPNSGANVLTF	TRBV7-3	TRBJ2-6	22
CASSPAGTGRATSGRTSGYEQYF	TRBV4-1	TRBJ2-7	23
CASSLLSGGANEQFF	TRBV7-3	TRBJ2-1	15
CASSPWDGLEQYF	TRBV7-9	TRBJ2-7	13
CSVEDRQGAAYGYTF	TRBV29-1	TRBJ1-2	15
CASTKIGAWGFF	TRBV7-9	TRBJ2-1	12
CASSLKARGVNTEAFF	TRBV7-9	TRBJ1-1	16
CASSESGWEQYF	TRBV27	TRBJ2-7	12
CASSLTSGQLQSYEQYF	TRBV5-1	TRBJ2-7	17
CASSFGLNQETQYF	TRBV12-3/TRBV12-4	TRBJ2-5	14
CASSPTDGRTEAFF	TRBV6-4	TRBJ1-1	14
CASSHLGGDMNTEAFF	TRBV7-9	TRBJ1-1	16
CSVEDQGAEQYF	TRBV29-1	TRBJ2-7	12
CASSYTAKNQPQHF	TRBV6-2/TRBV6-3	TRBJ1-5	14
CASTAADRGPEAFF	TRBV25-1	TRBJ1-1	14
CASSPRVHEQFF	TRBV5-6	TRBJ2-1	12
CATQTGGGYEQYF	TRBV10-3	TRBJ2-7	13
CASSSGRASTEAFF	TRBV5-1	TRBJ1-1	14
CASSLGPRLNYEQYF	TRBV7-2	TRBJ2-7	15
CASSQVAPPGTDGYTF	TRBV4-1	TRBJ1-2	16
CASSSLFGTPNTGELFF	TRBV6-5	TRBJ2-2	17
CASSPSGSSTDTQYF	TRBV6-2/TRBV6-3	TRBJ2-3	15
CASSQDRTGGLQPQHF	TRBV4-3	TRBJ1-5	16
CASSFWDSRSHNEQFF	TRBV7-2	TRBJ2-1	16
CASSSTATETQYF	TRBV7-3	TRBJ2-5	13
CASSLWSDTEAFF	TRBV13	TRBJ1-1	13
CASSLPGLAGDEQYF	TRBV7-9	TRBJ2-7	15
CASSPGLAAHNEQFF	TRBV11-3	TRBJ2-1	15
CASSDGGGVFYNEQFF	TRBV25-1	TRBJ2-1	16
CASSPTGYAANTEAFF	TRBV7-3	TRBJ1-1	16
CASSLRPDALSEQFF	TRBV12-3/TRBV12-4	TRBJ2-1	15
CAIGQGGGTEAFF	TRBV10-3	TRBJ1-1	13
CASSPGHPKSTDTQYF	TRBV6-5	TRBJ2-3	16
CASSQGHTEAFF	TRBV6-5	TRBJ1-1	12
CASSPTAGSTEAFF	TRBV9	TRBJ1-1	14
CSATGGIYNEQFF	TRBV29-1	TRBJ2-1	13
CASSPSGGILKDGYTF	TRBV7-9	TRBJ1-2	16
CAISESRGEYTEAFF	TRBV10-3	TRBJ1-1	15
CSARDGWTTVANYGYTF	TRBV20-1	TRBJ1-2	17
CASSLTGGRNEQFF	TRBV5-1	TRBJ2-1	14
CASSIILGEQYF	TRBV12-3/TRBV12-4	TRBJ2-7	12
CASRDFRGTNTEAFF	TRBV19	TRBJ1-1	15